A single sample is the source of the 27 T cell receptor beta chains below, sequenced in a study of blood T cell repertoires in COVID-19. Generated by immunoSEQ multiplex PCR, the TCRdb table keeps only in-frame clones and is missing some. This table has fewer than 350,000 clones, approximately 90% appearing once. The sequencing sample was made of PBMCs or T cells enriched from blood (not recorded which). The receptors stem from a woman aged 40 to 50 with acute COVID-19.

About this clone itself: An end of the junction differs from the germline gene, which may be a read error. CDR3 DNA: TGTGCCACCAGTGATTTAGGAGCGGACTTC. Its protein is CATSDLGADF. The V gene is TRBV24-1, the J gene TRBJ2-5, with D possibly being TRBD2 (5 bases). This CDR3 region has 10 residues. Germline CDR1 KGHDR, CDR2 SFDVKD.

The chain joins TRBV15 to TRBJ2-7; 7 bases line up with TRBD2. CDR3 length: 16 residues. Germline V gives CDR1 LNHNV, CDR2 YYDKDF (reference sequence). Unmatched junction bases numbered 6, after V lost 1 base and J lost 0 bases. CDR3 residues: CATSRGPGGSSYEQYF. Written as DNA, the CDR3 is TGTGCCACCAGCAGAGGGCCGGGCGGGAGCTCCTACGAGCAGTACTTC.

V gene TRBV27 combines with J gene TRBJ2-7; D not certain. Germline lookup yields CDR1 MNHEY and CDR2 SMNVEV (reference sequence). V shed 3 bases and J shed 3 bases, with 12 bases lying between them. This CDR3 comprises 14 residues. CDR3 coding DNA: TGTGCCAGCAGTTTGGGCTCACAAAACTACGAGCAGTACTTC. Encoded protein: CASSLGSQNYEQYF.

The J gene is TRBJ2-5, the V gene TRBV5-1; 9 nucleotides line up with TRBD1. This CDR3 has 18 amino acids. J gave up 2 bases and V 4 bases, and 15 bases lay outside the gene matches. The germline V gene has CDR1 SGHRS and CDR2 YFSETQ. CDR3 protein: CASSPAGLGGTGQETQYF. Here the CDR3 DNA reads TGCGCCAGCAGCCCAGCCGGCCTTGGGGGGACAGGGCAAGAGACCCAGTACTTC. Full variable domain (rest looked up from reference TRBV5-1 and TRBJ2-5): KAGVTQTPRYLIKTRGQQVTLSCSPISGHRSVSWYQQTPGQGLQFLFEYFSETQRNKGNFPGRFSGRQFSNSRSEMNVSTLELGDSALYLCASSPAGLGGTGQETQYFGPGTRLLVL.

This sequence joins TRBV6-5 and TRBJ1-4; unclear D gene. CDR3 length equals 14 residues. Germline CDR1 and CDR2: MNHEY and SVGAGI. The V end was cut by 4 bases, the J end by 0 bases, with 6 bases between. CDR3 nucleotides: TGTGCCAGCAGTTTACAGACAACTAATGAAAAACTGTTTTTT. Residues: CASSLQTTNEKLFF.

This chain links TRBV30 with TRBJ1-1; 7 nucleotides line up with TRBD1. CDR3 length equals 16 residues. J lost 5 bases, V lost 1 base, and 13 bases had no gene match. Looked up from germline, CDR1 is GTSNPN and CDR2 is SVGIG (reference sequence). In nucleotides, the CDR3 is TGTGCCTGGAGTGGCTTCCAAAAGGGGGCGCGAACTGAAGCTTTCTTT. It codes for CAWSGFQKGARTEAFF.

The chain uses TRBV11-2 and TRBJ2-1, with 13 bases lining up with TRBD2. The length of the CDR3 is 16 residues. Germline V gene lookup returns CDR1 SGHAT and CDR2 FQNNGV. V lost 5 bases, J lost 6 bases, and 7 bases stayed unmatched. This CDR3 is CASSGGLAGVSNEQFF. The CDR3 DNA follows: TGTGCCAGCAGCGGCGGACTAGCGGGAGTATCCAATGAGCAGTTCTTC.

A single count supports this clone. The chain links TRBV19 to TRBJ1-5, with a weak D call TRBD1 (5 bases). Germline V lookup: CDR1 LNHDA, CDR2 SQIVND (reference sequence). CDR3 length equals 13 residues. V was shortened by 5 bases and J by 7 bases, with 12 bases between the two germline ends. CDR3 amino acids: CASSRGIGQPQHF. The CDR3 DNA sequence: TGTGCCAGTAGTCGGGGGATTGGGCAGCCCCAGCATTTT.

V usage is TRBV7-4 and J usage is TRBJ1-6; D is perhaps TRBD1 (5 bases). Germline lookup yields CDR1 SGHVT and CDR2 SQSDAQ. Trimming stripped 5 bases from V and 2 bases from J, with 16 bases between. CDR3 length: 17 residues. The CDR3 here is CASSLNRRQTYNSPLHF. The CDR3 region has the DNA TGTGCCAGCAGCCTAAACAGGCGGCAAACCTATAATTCACCCCTCCACTTT.

The chain has TRBV28 and TRBJ2-7; the match to TRBD1 covers 7 bases. Germline V gives CDR1 MDHEN, CDR2 SYDVKM. The CDR3 totals 14 residues. V dropped 2 bases and J dropped 5; count of bases not matched to a gene: 6. The CDR3 here is CASSLGTENHEQYF. The DNA for the CDR3 is TGTGCCAGCAGTTTAGGGACAGAGAACCACGAGCAGTACTTC.

This clone was observed once. The J gene is TRBJ1-1, the V gene TRBV27, with a tentative D call TRBD1 (6 bases). Trimming took 9 bases from V and 0 from J, leaving 11 bases between them. The CDR3 spans 13 residues. From germline, CDR1 is MNHEY and CDR2 SMNVEV (reference sequence). CDR3: CASWGPVNTEAFF. In DNA, the CDR3 is TGTGCCAGTTGGGGGCCGGTGAACACTGAAGCTTTCTTT.

Notes on this clone: Different DNA sequences within this sample yield the same CDR3. The chain employs TRBV29-1 and TRBJ1-1, with 7 bases identical to TRBD1. CDR1 SQVTM and CDR2 ANQGSEA come from the germline V gene. Germline trimming cut 6 bases from V and 4 bases from J; bases unmatched to any gene: 5. The CDR3 is made up of 12 amino acids. This CDR3 reads CSVAPGGTEAFF. In nucleotides, the CDR3 is TGCAGCGTCGCCCCAGGGGGCACTGAAGCTTTCTTT.

The chain joins TRBV7-2 to TRBJ1-3, with D uncertain. In germline, CDR1 is SGHTA, CDR2 FQGNSA. V was pared by 5 bases and J by 2 bases, with 13 bases between. The CDR3 is 15 amino acids. CDR3: CASSRSGGAGNTIYF. In DNA form, the CDR3 reads TGTGCCAGCAGCCGGAGCGGTGGGGCTGGAAACACCATATATTTT.

V is TRBV19 and J is TRBJ2-1, with D possibly being TRBD2 (6 bases). Germline CDR1 is LNHDA and CDR2 is SQIVND (reference sequence). This CDR3 is 16 amino acids long. V shed 9 bases and J shed 1 base, with 19 bases lying between them. CDR3 in DNA: TGTGCCAGCCGACCCCTCGGGGGTGAATCCTACAATGAGCAGTTCTTC. The encoded protein is CASRPLGGESYNEQFF.

The CDR3 protein is CASSFELAGSYEQYF. In DNA, the CDR3 is TGTGCCAGCAGCTTCGAACTAGCGGGATCCTACGAGCAGTACTTC. The chain combines TRBV7-2 with TRBJ2-7; 10 nucleotides align to TRBD2. The CDR3 has 15 residues. In germline, CDR1 is SGHTA, CDR2 FQGNSA. Trimming removed 3 bases from V and 1 base from J; junction bases left unmatched: 3.

The chain employs TRBV19 and TRBJ2-4, with 8 nucleotides matching TRBD1. Germline CDR1 and CDR2: LNHDA and SQIVND (reference sequence). The CDR3 spans 14 residues. V lost 4 bases and J lost 6; bases outside the gene matches: 5. The CDR3 spells CASSNPGQVNIQYF. Here the CDR3 DNA reads TGTGCCAGTAGTAATCCGGGACAGGTAAACATTCAGTACTTC.

The chain carries TRBV5-4 and TRBJ1-2; D is perhaps TRBD1 (6 bases). Germline V gene sequence: CDR1 SGHNT, CDR2 YYREEE (reference sequence). CDR3 size: 15 residues. Between the trimmed V and J ends, which lost 3 bases and 4 bases, there was a span of 16 bases. CDR3 residues: CASSSPKTGTYGYTF. The DNA for the CDR3 is TGTGCCAGCAGCTCCCCTAAGACAGGAACCTATGGCTACACCTTC.

The V gene is TRBV20-1, the J gene TRBJ2-5; D gene ambiguous. The CDR3 extends over 12 amino acids. The V end was cut by 3 bases, the J end by 3 bases, with 8 bases between. Germline lookup yields CDR1 DFQATT and CDR2 SNEGSKA (reference sequence). The CDR3 DNA is TGCAGTGCTAGTTGGGCTGAAGAGACCCAGTACTTC. Protein product: CSASWAEETQYF.

Only one count was recorded for this clone. V usage is TRBV5-1 and J usage is TRBJ2-6, with D uncertain. V lost 5 bases and J lost 0, with 9 bases in between. The germline V gene encodes CDR1 SGHRS and CDR2 YFSETQ. The CDR3 spans 15 residues. The CDR3 DNA follows: TGCGCCAGCAGGGGCGCTCTCTCTGGGGCCAACGTCCTGACTTTC. Its translation is CASRGALSGANVLTF.

A remark on this clone: Its ends do not fully match the called genes, so a read error is possible. The chain links TRBV7-7 to TRBJ2-1, with 8 bases lining up with TRBD1. CDR3 length: 14 amino acids. Germline V gene sequence: CDR1 SSHAT, CDR2 FNYEAQ (reference sequence). CDR3 loop: CASSPETGGNEQFF. CDR3 sequence (DNA): TGTGCTAGCAGCCCCGAAACAGGGGGAAATGAGCAGTTCTTC.

V is TRBV28 and J is TRBJ1-1; 10 bases fit TRBD1. This CDR3 region has 12 residues. Losses at the gene ends were 1 base for V and 14 bases for J; bases not matched to a gene: 4. Germline V gene data show CDR1 as MDHEN and CDR2 as SYDVKM. The CDR3 DNA is TGTGCCAGCAGTTTATTGGACAGGGGGTCGTTCTTT. Encoded protein: CASSLLDRGSFF. The full variable domain, in which reference TRBV28 and TRBJ1-1 provide the parts outside the CDR3, is DVKVTQSSRYLVKRTGEKVFLECVQDMDHENMFWYRQDPGLGLRLIYFSYDVKMKEKGDIPEGYSVSREKKERFSLILESASTNQTSMYLCASSLLDRGSFFGQGTRLTVV.

The rearrangement joins TRBV24-1 to TRBJ1-5; 8 nucleotides match TRBD1. V lost 4 bases to trimming and J lost 7 bases; unmatched junction nucleotides: 5. The CDR3 is 14 amino acids. Looked up from germline, CDR1 is KGHDR and CDR2 is SFDVKD. CDR3 bases: TGTGCCACCAGTGACACAGGGGGGACGCAGCCCCAGCATTTT. It specifies CATSDTGGTQPQHF.

The rearrangement joins TRBV28 to TRBJ2-1, with 10 nucleotides matching TRBD2. This CDR3 has 14 residues. The J segment lost 10 bases and the V segment lost 6 bases, leaving 9 bases of the junction unmatched. CDR1 MDHEN and CDR2 SYDVKM come from the germline V gene. CDR3 region: CASSQRGGTAEQFF. The CDR3 nucleotides read TGTGCCAGCAGCCAGCGGGGGGGTACGGCAGAGCAGTTCTTC.

This chain uses TRBV4-1 with TRBJ1-4; TRBD1 agrees at 7 bases. The germline gives CDR1 MGHRA, CDR2 YSYEKL. The CDR3 extends over 15 amino acids. The trim removed 1 base at V and 5 bases at J, leaving 4 bases unmatched. The DNA of the CDR3 is TGCGCCAGCAGCCAAGCGGGACAGCCAAATGAAAAACTGTTTTTT. Residues: CASSQAGQPNEKLFF.

CDR3 region: CASSSGYGSTYEQYF. CDR3 sequence (DNA): TGTGCCAGCAGCTCAGGGTACGGGAGTACCTACGAGCAGTACTTC. The V gene is TRBV7-2, the J gene TRBJ2-7; D is possibly TRBD2 (6 bases). V was trimmed by 4 bases and J by 2 bases, leaving 15 bases between them. The CDR3 is 15 amino acids. CDR1 SGHTA and CDR2 FQGNSA come from the germline V gene.

The gene calls are TRBV12-3 or TRBV12-4 and TRBJ2-7; D remains ambiguous. Trimming pared 2 bases from V and 5 bases from J, leaving 7 bases between. CDR3 size: 12 residues. The CDR3 DNA sequence: TGTGCCAGCAGTTTAACAGTCCACGAGCAGTACTTC. This encodes CASSLTVHEQYF.

The V gene is TRBV7-8, the J gene TRBJ2-5, with TRBD2 identical over 8 bases. The CDR3 covers 14 residues. Germline V lookup: CDR1 SGHVS, CDR2 FQNEAQ. The V and J ends lost 5 bases and 5 bases, in that order; junction bases with no gene match: 7. The CDR3 bases are TGTGCCAGCAGCCGAGGACTAGCCAGGGAGACCCAGTACTTC. The encoded protein is CASSRGLARETQYF.